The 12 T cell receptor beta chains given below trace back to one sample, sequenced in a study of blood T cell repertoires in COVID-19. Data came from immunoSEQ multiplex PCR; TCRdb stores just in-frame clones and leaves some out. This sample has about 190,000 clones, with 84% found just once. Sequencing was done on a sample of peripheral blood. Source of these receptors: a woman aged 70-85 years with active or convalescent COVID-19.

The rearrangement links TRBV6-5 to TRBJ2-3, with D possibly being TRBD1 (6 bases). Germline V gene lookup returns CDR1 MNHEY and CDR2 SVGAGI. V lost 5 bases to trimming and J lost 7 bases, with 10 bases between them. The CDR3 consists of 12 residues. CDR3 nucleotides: TGTGCCAGCAGTAAGGACAGCCATACGCAGTATTTT. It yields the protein CASSKDSHTQYF.

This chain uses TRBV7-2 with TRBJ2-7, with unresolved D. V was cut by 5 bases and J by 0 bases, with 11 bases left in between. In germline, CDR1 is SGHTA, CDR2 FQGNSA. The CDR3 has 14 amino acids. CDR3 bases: TGTGCCAGCAGCCCACGACACGGCTCCTACGAGCAGTACTTC. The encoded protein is CASSPRHGSYEQYF.

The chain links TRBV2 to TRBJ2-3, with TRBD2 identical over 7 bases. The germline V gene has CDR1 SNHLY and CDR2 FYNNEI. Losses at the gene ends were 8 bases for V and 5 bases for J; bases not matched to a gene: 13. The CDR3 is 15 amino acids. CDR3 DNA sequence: TGTGCCAGCGGCGTGGTTGTGGCTAGCGGAGATACGCAGTATTTT. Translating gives CASGVVVASGDTQYF.

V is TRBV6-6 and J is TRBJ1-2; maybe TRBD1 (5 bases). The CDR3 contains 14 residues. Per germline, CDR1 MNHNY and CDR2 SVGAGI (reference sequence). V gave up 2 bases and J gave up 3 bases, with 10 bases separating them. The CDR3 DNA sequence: TGTGCCAGCAGTTACAGTCTAGGGGACTATGGCTACACCTTC. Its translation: CASSYSLGDYGYTF.

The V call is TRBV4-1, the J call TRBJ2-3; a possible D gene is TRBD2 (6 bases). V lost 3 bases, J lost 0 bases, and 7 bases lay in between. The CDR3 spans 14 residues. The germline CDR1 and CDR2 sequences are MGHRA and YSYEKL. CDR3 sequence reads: CASSQGLSTDTQYF. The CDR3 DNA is TGCGCCAGCAGCCAGGGACTGAGCACAGATACGCAGTATTTT.

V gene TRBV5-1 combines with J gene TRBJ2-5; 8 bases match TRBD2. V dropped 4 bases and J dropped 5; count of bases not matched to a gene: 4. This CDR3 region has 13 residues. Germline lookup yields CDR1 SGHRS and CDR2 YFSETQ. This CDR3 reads CASSGGLGETQYF. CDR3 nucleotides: TGCGCCAGCAGCGGGGGACTAGGGGAGACCCAGTACTTC.

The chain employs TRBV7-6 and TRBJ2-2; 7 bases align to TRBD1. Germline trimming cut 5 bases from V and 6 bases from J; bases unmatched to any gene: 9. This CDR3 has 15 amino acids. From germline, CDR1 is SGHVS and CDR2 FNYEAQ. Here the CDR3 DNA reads TGTGCCAGCAGCGCCCAGACAGGGAAAGCCGGGGAGCTGTTTTTT. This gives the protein CASSAQTGKAGELFF.

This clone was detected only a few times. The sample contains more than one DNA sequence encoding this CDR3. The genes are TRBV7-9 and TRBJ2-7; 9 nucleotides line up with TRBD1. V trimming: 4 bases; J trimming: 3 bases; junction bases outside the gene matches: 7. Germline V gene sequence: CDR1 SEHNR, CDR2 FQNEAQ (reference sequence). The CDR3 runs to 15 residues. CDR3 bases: TGTGCCAGCAGCTCCTACCGGGACAGGGTCTACGAGCAGTACTTC. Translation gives CASSSYRDRVYEQYF.

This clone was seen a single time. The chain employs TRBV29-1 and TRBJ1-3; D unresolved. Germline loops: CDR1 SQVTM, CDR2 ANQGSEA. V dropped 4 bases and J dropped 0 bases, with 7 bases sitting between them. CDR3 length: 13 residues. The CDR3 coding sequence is TGCAGCGTTGGAAGCGTCTCTGGAAACACCATATATTTT. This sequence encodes CSVGSVSGNTIYF.

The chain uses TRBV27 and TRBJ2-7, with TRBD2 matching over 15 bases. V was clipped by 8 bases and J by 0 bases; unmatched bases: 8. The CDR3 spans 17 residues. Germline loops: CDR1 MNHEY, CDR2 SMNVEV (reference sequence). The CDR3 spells CASAEGLAGGNSYEQYF. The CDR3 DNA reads TGTGCCAGCGCCGAAGGACTAGCGGGAGGGAACTCCTACGAGCAGTACTTC.

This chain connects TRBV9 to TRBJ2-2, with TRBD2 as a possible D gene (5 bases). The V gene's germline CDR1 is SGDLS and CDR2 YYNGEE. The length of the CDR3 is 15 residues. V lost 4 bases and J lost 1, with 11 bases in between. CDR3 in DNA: TGTGCCAGCAGCCCCACGGGGAGGAACACCGGGGAGCTGTTTTTT. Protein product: CASSPTGRNTGELFF.

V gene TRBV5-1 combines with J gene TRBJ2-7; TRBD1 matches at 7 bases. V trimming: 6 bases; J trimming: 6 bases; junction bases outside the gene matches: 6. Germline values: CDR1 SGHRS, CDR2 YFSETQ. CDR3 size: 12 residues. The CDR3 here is CASKMTGREQYF. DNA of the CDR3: TGCGCCAGCAAAATGACAGGGCGCGAGCAGTACTTC.